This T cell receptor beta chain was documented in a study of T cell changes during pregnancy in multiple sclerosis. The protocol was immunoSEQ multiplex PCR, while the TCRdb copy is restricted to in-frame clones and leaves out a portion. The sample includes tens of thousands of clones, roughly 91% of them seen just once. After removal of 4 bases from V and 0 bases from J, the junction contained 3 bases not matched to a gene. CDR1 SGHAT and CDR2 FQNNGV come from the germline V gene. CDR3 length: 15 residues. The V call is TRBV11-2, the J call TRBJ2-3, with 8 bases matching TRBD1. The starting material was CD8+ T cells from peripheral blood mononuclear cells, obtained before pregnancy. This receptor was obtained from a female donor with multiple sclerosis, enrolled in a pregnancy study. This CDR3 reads CASSSGGTSTDTQYF. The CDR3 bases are TGTGCCAGCAGCTCAGGGGGCACTAGCACAGATACGCAGTATTTT.